These 25 T cell receptor beta chains originate from one sample sequenced in a study of cytotoxic CD8 clonotypes in ibrutinib-treated CLL. Produced via immunoSEQ multiplex PCR; TCRdb's table is partial and in-frame only. Here the sample spans 80,000 to 95,000 clones, 79% being singletons. The sample in question was PBMCs, obtained after 12 months of ibrutinib treatment. All receptors come from a human donor with chronic lymphocytic leukemia.

The chain employs TRBV19 and TRBJ1-2, with TRBD1 matching 9 bases. Germline-derived CDR1 and CDR2 are LNHDA and SQIVND (reference sequence). There are 14 residues in the CDR3. V shed 6 bases, J shed 4 bases, and the junction held 6 bases outside the gene matches. The CDR3 nucleotides read TGTGCCAGTAGACTCCCGGGACAGGGCTATGGCTACACCTTC. Residues: CASRLPGQGYGYTF.

The V and J genes are TRBV7-8 and TRBJ2-7; 9 positions agree with TRBD1. Germline trimming cut 4 bases from V and 2 bases from J; bases unmatched to any gene: 9. Germline loops: CDR1 SGHVS, CDR2 FQNEAQ. The CDR3 totals 16 residues. In DNA, the CDR3 is TGTGCCAGCAGCTCGGACCCGGGACAGGGTACCTACGAGCAGTACTTC. As protein: CASSSDPGQGTYEQYF.

J is TRBJ1-1 and V is TRBV19; TRBD1 matches 7 bases. This CDR3 region has 14 residues. Germline CDR1 LNHDA, CDR2 SQIVND (reference sequence). The V segment lost 5 bases and the J segment 2 bases; nucleotides outside the gene matches: 5. The CDR3 loop reads CASSPRQGNTEAFF. In DNA, the CDR3 is TGTGCCAGTAGTCCGAGACAGGGAAACACTGAAGCTTTCTTT.

The chain is built from TRBV28 and TRBJ1-2; possibly TRBD1 for D (6 bases). The CDR3 runs to 11 residues. Germline V gives CDR1 MDHEN, CDR2 SYDVKM. The V and J ends lost 9 bases and 9 bases respectively, with 14 bases between them. The CDR3 loop reads CASQRGFRYTF. As DNA, the CDR3 is TGTGCCAGTCAAAGGGGGTTCCGCTACACCTTC.

This clone is deemed medium-sized. This chain joins TRBV28 and TRBJ1-4, with D uncertain. Trimming took 8 bases from V and 8 from J, leaving 12 bases between them. The CDR3 consists of 12 residues. CDR1 is MDHEN and CDR2 is SYDVKM in the germline V gene. CDR3 sequence reads: CASGGLSEKLFF. For the CDR3, the DNA is TGTGCCAGCGGAGGGTTGTCCGAAAAACTGTTTTTT.

The chain recombines TRBV28 with TRBJ1-1; tentatively, D is TRBD1 (5 bases). CDR3 length: 15 amino acids. The germline V gene has CDR1 MDHEN and CDR2 SYDVKM. With 3 bases removed from V and 1 base from J, the gap between germline ends came to 12 bases. In DNA form, the CDR3 reads TGTGCCAGCAGTTTTTGGGCAGGGCAGAACACTGAAGCTTTCTTT. The encoded protein is CASSFWAGQNTEAFF.

The V and J genes are TRBV4-3 and TRBJ2-3; tentatively, D is TRBD1 or TRBD2 (6 bases each). The germline CDR1 and CDR2 sequences are LGHNA and YSLEER. Trimming removed 5 bases from V and 6 bases from J, with 15 bases in between. The CDR3 sequence is 14 residues long. CDR3 coding DNA: TGCGCCAGCAGCGCAGGACCGGGGGCCGATACGCAGTATTTT. Amino acid sequence: CASSAGPGADTQYF.

V is TRBV6-5 and J is TRBJ1-2; 8 nucleotides line up with TRBD1. Germline V gives CDR1 MNHEY, CDR2 SVGAGI. J gave up 4 bases and V 5 bases, and 6 bases lay outside the gene matches. The CDR3 extends over 14 amino acids. In nucleotides, the CDR3 is TGTGCCAGCAGTCGGACAGGGTTTGGCTATGGCTACACCTTC. Encoded protein: CASSRTGFGYGYTF.

This sequence joins TRBV28 and TRBJ2-7; weak D call: TRBD2 (5 bases). The CDR3 extends over 12 amino acids. The V end lost 7 bases, the J end lost 4 bases, and 11 bases lay between the germline ends. CDR1 is MDHEN and CDR2 is SYDVKM in the germline V gene. CDR3 sequence reads: CASTGFVYEQYF. The CDR3 DNA sequence: TGTGCCAGCACGGGGTTCGTGTACGAGCAGTACTTC.

The chain links TRBV6-5 to TRBJ1-2; D is undetermined. CDR1 is MNHEY and CDR2 is SVGAGI in the germline V gene. CDR3 length: 14 residues. V lost 6 bases and J 7 bases, leaving 18 bases between the germline ends. The CDR3 reads CASRRTKWRGGYTF. The CDR3 DNA follows: TGTGCCAGCAGAAGGACGAAATGGCGGGGTGGCTACACCTTC.

This chain connects TRBV7-9 to TRBJ2-3; D is uncertain. V was trimmed by 5 bases and J by 8 bases, leaving 14 bases between them. Germline CDR1 and CDR2: SEHNR and FQNEAQ (reference sequence). This CDR3 has 13 amino acids. The CDR3 DNA sequence: TGTGCCAGCAGCGCCGACTTTCATGGTACGCAGTATTTT. Amino acid sequence: CASSADFHGTQYF.

The chain joins TRBV5-1 to TRBJ2-1; D call uncertain. Per germline, CDR1 SGHRS and CDR2 YFSETQ. The V end was cut by 0 bases, the J end by 2 bases, with 9 bases between. CDR3 length: 15 residues. The CDR3 nucleotides are TGCGCCAGCAGCTTGGCGGCGGCGACCTACAATGAGCAGTTCTTC. Amino acid sequence: CASSLAAATYNEQFF.

This chain uses TRBV28 with TRBJ1-2, with 11 bases aligning to TRBD1. Germline V gene data show CDR1 as MDHEN and CDR2 as SYDVKM. V was clipped by 8 bases and J by 4 bases; unmatched bases: 0. The CDR3 sequence is 12 residues long. CDR3 DNA sequence: TGTGCCAGCGGACAGGGGGCCTATGGCTACACCTTC. Translation gives CASGQGAYGYTF.

This rearrangement joins TRBV6-5 to TRBJ1-6; D uncertain. In germline, CDR1 is MNHEY, CDR2 SVGAGI. The CDR3 runs 14 residues. The ends were cut back, 7 bases at V and 0 bases at J, with 7 bases in the middle. This CDR3 is CASTRSSYNSPLHF. The CDR3 DNA reads as TGTGCCAGCACCCGCAGCTCCTATAATTCACCCCTCCACTTT.

The chain links TRBV4-3 to TRBJ2-7, with D perhaps TRBD1 (6 bases). V was shortened by 0 bases and J by 5 bases, with 14 bases between the two germline ends. The CDR3 extends over 15 amino acids. CDR1 LGHNA and CDR2 YSLEER come from the germline V gene. For the CDR3, the DNA is TGCGCCAGCAGCCAAGAACGGCAGGGGATAGACGAGCAGTACTTC. Its translation is CASSQERQGIDEQYF.

The J gene is TRBJ1-1, the V gene TRBV27, with D tentatively TRBD1 (6 bases). Germline V gene data show CDR1 as MNHEY and CDR2 as SMNVEV (reference sequence). This CDR3 region has 14 residues. V was trimmed by 5 bases and J by 1 base, leaving 11 bases between them. CDR3 sequence: CASSPGHKNTEAFF. The CDR3 bases are TGTGCCAGCAGTCCGGGACACAAGAACACTGAAGCTTTCTTT.

J is TRBJ1-3 and V is TRBV27; D not certain. The V end lost 3 bases, the J end lost 0 bases, and 9 bases lay between the germline ends. The CDR3 contains 15 residues. Germline V gene sequence: CDR1 MNHEY, CDR2 SMNVEV (reference sequence). The DNA for the CDR3 is TGTGCCAGCAGTTTTATACCCCCCTCTGGAAACACCATATATTTT. Its protein product is CASSFIPPSGNTIYF.

This clone was counted at least ten times. Other DNA sequences in the same sample also yield this CDR3. The chain has TRBV5-6 and TRBJ1-5; TRBD1 agrees at 9 bases. The germline gives CDR1 SGHDT, CDR2 YYEEEE. This CDR3 region has 16 residues. J was trimmed by 6 bases and V by 4 bases; bases with no gene match: 11. DNA for the CDR3: TGTGCCAGCAGCCGTAGCGGGACAGGGATTGTTCAGCCCCAGCATTTT. Translating gives CASSRSGTGIVQPQHF.

V gene TRBV6-5 combines with J gene TRBJ2-7, with TRBD2 identical over 7 bases. From germline, CDR1 is MNHEY and CDR2 SVGAGI. With V trimmed by 0 bases and J by 6 bases, 8 bases remained unmatched. This CDR3 is built from 15 residues. The CDR3 spells CASSYSGGGWSEQYF. CDR3 coding DNA: TGTGCCAGCAGTTACTCGGGGGGGGGTTGGTCCGAGCAGTACTTC.

The rearrangement joins TRBV7-2 to TRBJ1-5; the D is unclear. The CDR3 length is 15 residues. CDR1 is SGHTA, CDR2 FQGNSA, per germline. V shed 1 base and J shed 8 bases, with 15 bases lying between them. The CDR3, as DNA: TGTGCCAGCAGCTTAGATGGCAATCCCTTGGAGCCCCAGCATTTT. Translated: CASSLDGNPLEPQHF.

This chain links TRBV6-1 with TRBJ1-2, with a weak D call TRBD1 (6 bases). V gave up 2 bases and J gave up 4 bases, with 11 bases separating them. CDR1 is MNHNS, CDR2 SASEGT, per germline. The length of the CDR3 is 14 residues. This chain's CDR3 is CASSEIWTVYGYTF. As DNA, the CDR3 is TGTGCCAGCAGTGAAATCTGGACAGTCTATGGCTACACCTTC.

The V call is TRBV6-6, the J call TRBJ2-1, with D perhaps matching TRBD2 (6 bases). This CDR3 region has 15 residues. The V end lost 5 bases, the J end lost 11 bases, and 22 bases lay between the germline ends. Germline-derived CDR1 and CDR2 are MNHNY and SVGAGI (reference sequence). CDR3 DNA: TGTGCCAGCAGTCAAACTCCACTAGGGGCGGGGCAGCAGTTCTTC. Translated: CASSQTPLGAGQQFF.

The CDR3 reads CASSPTDSPRNQPQHF. The CDR3 DNA reads TGTGCCAGCAGCCCTACGGACAGCCCTCGCAATCAGCCCCAGCATTTT. This rearrangement joins TRBV7-2 to TRBJ1-5; perhaps TRBD1 as D (6 bases). This CDR3 comprises 16 residues. CDR1 and CDR2 (germline): SGHTA, FQGNSA. The V end lost 5 bases, the J end lost 2 bases, and 16 bases lay between the germline ends.

The gene calls are TRBV9 and TRBJ2-1; tentative D call: TRBD2 (6 bases). Germline loops: CDR1 SGDLS, CDR2 YYNGEE. V gave up 0 bases and J gave up 2 bases, with 15 bases separating them. This CDR3 region has 17 residues. In nucleotides, the CDR3 is TGTGCCAGCAGCGTAGCTGGGGCGGGGCTTACCTACAATGAGCAGTTCTTC. Translating it yields CASSVAGAGLTYNEQFF.

This chain uses TRBV5-1 with TRBJ2-2; tentatively, D is TRBD1 (6 bases). The germline gives CDR1 SGHRS, CDR2 YFSETQ. Trimming shortened V by 5 bases and J by 0 bases, and 11 bases separated the two germline ends. The CDR3 runs to 15 residues. The CDR3 region has the DNA TGCGCCAGCAGGGCAGGGGTGTCGAACACCGGGGAGCTGTTTTTT. It translates to CASRAGVSNTGELFF.